These T cell receptor beta chains were read from a single sample in a study of T cells in Graves' hyperthyroidism and ophthalmopathy. TCRdb passed the multiplex PCR reads through MiXCR, listing each CDR3 protein once. Among around 440,000 distinct CDR3 sequences listed, 15% to 17% were seen once. Sequencing was performed on blood. The receptor set was obtained from a woman in her late teens or twenties with Graves' hyperthyroidism. CDR3s include the opening cysteine and the closing phenylalanine or tryptophan. A D gene is named only where the DNA matches it firmly. Clone size, where shown, is once, few, many, or a class for clones that have expanded.

CDR3aa	CDR3nt	j_gene	abundance	d_gene	v_gene
CAICNVPGQGTNEQFF	TGTGCCATCTGTAATGTTCCGGGACAGGGCACGAATGAGCAGTTCTTC	TRBJ2-1	few	TRBD1	TRBV6-2/TRBV6-3
CASSLLSSAGTVGSSPLHF	TGCGCCAGCAGCTTGCTTTCCTCAGCCGGGACAGTAGGAAGTTCACCCCTCCACTTT	TRBJ1-6	.	TRBD1	TRBV5-1
CASGLARDTEAFF	TGTGCTAGTGGTTTGGCGCGGGACACTGAAGCTTTCTTT	TRBJ1-1	many	.	TRBV12-5
CASTKPGNWNEKLFF	TGTGCCAGTACCAAACCGGGGAATTGGAATGAAAAACTGTTTTTT	TRBJ1-4	.	.	TRBV19
CASSELRFYGYTF	TGTGCCAGCAGTGAATTAAGATTCTATGGCTACACCTTC	TRBJ1-2	few	.	TRBV25-1
CASSPPEQGTTEAFF	TGTGCCAGTAGTCCCCCTGAGCAGGGGACCACTGAAGCTTTCTTT	TRBJ1-1	many	.	TRBV19
CASTIAATNEKLFF	TGTGCCAGCACCATTGCGGCAACTAATGAAAAACTGTTTTTT	TRBJ1-4	.	.	TRBV5-5
CASSLVSMDVTGDTQYF	TGCGCCAGCAGCTTGGTTTCGATGGACGTGACGGGAGATACGCAGTATTTT	TRBJ2-3	.	.	TRBV5-1
CSARVWLAGGADTQYF	TGCAGTGCTAGAGTTTGGCTAGCGGGGGGCGCAGATACGCAGTATTTT	TRBJ2-3	.	TRBD2	TRBV20-1
CASRPGLAGVRNEQFF	TGTGCCAGCAGGCCCGGCCTAGCGGGAGTTAGGAATGAGCAGTTCTTC	TRBJ2-1	many	TRBD2	TRBV2
CASSQDIQILNTGELFF	TGCGCCAGCAGCCAAGATATACAGATCTTGAACACCGGGGAGCTGTTTTTT	TRBJ2-2	.	.	TRBV4-1
CASFPGQGGTGELFF	TGCGCCAGCTTCCCCGGACAGGGAGGCACCGGGGAGCTGTTTTTT	TRBJ2-2	many	TRBD1	TRBV5-1
CSVELVPSYNEQFF	TGCAGCGTTGAGTTAGTCCCCTCCTACAATGAGCAGTTCTTC	TRBJ2-1	many	.	TRBV29-1
CASSLSWGAAQKNIQYF	TGTGCCAGCAGTTTATCATGGGGGGCGGCGCAGAAAAACATTCAGTACTTC	TRBJ2-4	many	.	TRBV28